These 2 T cell receptor beta chains originate from one sample sequenced in a study of CXCR3-negative and CXCR3-positive naive CD8 T cells. The libraries of TRB cDNA were prepared using 5' RACE with UMI labels. TCRdb reworked the 5' RACE reads into one entry per CDR3 protein, no DNA. This sample's table reports some 100,000 distinct CDR3 sequences. Study-wide findings and caveats: For CXCR3-positive naive cells, TRB CDR3s were more hydrophobic than those of CXCR3-negative naive cells.

What these receptors recognize is not known. The source material was naive CXCR3+ CD8+ T cells from blood. Subset meaning: CD45RO-CCR7+CD27+CD95- naive CD8+ T cells expressing CXCR3 (TNR3+). These receptors all come from a human donor in good health. Some clones in this sample may be carry-over from other donors' samples.

The chain joins TRBV15 to TRBJ2-1; the TCRdb D gene call, TRBD2, has no DNA to confirm it. The germline gives CDR1 LNHNV, CDR2 YYDKDF (reference sequence). The CDR3 loop spans 16 amino acids. The CDR3 is CATSRARSGTSREQFF. The complete variable domain, with remaining parts taken from reference TRBV15 and TRBJ2-1, reads DAMVIQNPRYQVTQFGKPVTLSCSQTLNHNVMYWYQQKSSQAPKLLFHYYDKDFNNEADTPDNFQSRRPNTSFCFLDIRSPGLGDTAMYLCATSRARSGTSREQFFGPGTRLTVL.

The chain joins TRBV15 to TRBJ1-5; the D gene TCRdb calls, TRBD1, cannot be checked with no DNA. Germline lookup yields CDR1 LNHNV and CDR2 YYDKDF (reference sequence). The CDR3 spans 15 residues. The CDR3 sequence: CATSRDAGGNQPQHF.